This entry is about one T cell receptor beta chain. Antigen unknown. This sample was taken from a study of radiotherapy plus CTLA-4 blockade in lung cancer. Whole-study findings and limits: Reports state that early shifts in blood T cell clones, with interferon-beta, best predicted response.

V shed 2 bases and J 13 bases; nucleotides not matched to a gene: 10. This CDR3 has 13 amino acids. Germline V gene sequence: CDR1 MDHEN, CDR2 SYDVKM. The method was immunoSEQ multiplex PCR; TCRdb's version includes in-frame clones alone and lacks a portion of them. The sample holds some 94,000 clones, roughly 80% seen once. This sequence originates from a human donor with non-small cell lung cancer that progressed on radiotherapy plus ipilimumab. The sequenced sample was peripheral blood, obtained from a patient treated with radiotherapy plus ipilimumab. The V call is TRBV28, the J call TRBJ1-2; 7 positions agree with TRBD1. The CDR3 sequence is CASSLGSRGDLTF. The CDR3 DNA reads TGTGCCAGCAGTTTAGGATCCAGGGGGGACCTCACCTTC.